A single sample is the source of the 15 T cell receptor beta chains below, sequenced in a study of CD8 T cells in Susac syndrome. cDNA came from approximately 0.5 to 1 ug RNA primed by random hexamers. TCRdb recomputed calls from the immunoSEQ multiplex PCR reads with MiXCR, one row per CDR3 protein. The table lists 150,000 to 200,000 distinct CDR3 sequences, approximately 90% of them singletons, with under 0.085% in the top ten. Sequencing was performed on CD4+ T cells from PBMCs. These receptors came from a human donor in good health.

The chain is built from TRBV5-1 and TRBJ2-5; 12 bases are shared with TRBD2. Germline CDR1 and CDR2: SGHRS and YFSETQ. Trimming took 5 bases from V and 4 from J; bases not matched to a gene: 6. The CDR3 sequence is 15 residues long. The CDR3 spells CASRGLAGGPETQYF. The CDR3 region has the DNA TGCGCCAGCAGAGGGCTAGCGGGGGGGCCAGAGACCCAGTACTTC.

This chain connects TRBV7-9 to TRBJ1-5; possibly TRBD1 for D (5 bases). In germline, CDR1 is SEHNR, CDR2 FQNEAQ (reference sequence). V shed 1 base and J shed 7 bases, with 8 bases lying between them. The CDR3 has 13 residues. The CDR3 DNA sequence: TGTGCCAGCAGCTTAGAGGGGACCCAGCCCCAGCATTTT. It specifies CASSLEGTQPQHF.

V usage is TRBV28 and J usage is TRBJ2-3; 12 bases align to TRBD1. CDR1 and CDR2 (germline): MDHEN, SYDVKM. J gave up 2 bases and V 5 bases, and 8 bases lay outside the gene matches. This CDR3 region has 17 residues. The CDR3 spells CASSGGGQGADTDTQYF. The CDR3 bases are TGTGCCAGCAGTGGGGGGGGACAGGGGGCTGACACAGATACGCAGTATTTT. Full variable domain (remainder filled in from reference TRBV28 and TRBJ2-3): DVKVTQSSRYLVKRTGEKVFLECVQDMDHENMFWYRQDPGLGLRLIYFSYDVKMKEKGDIPEGYSVSREKKERFSLILESASTNQTSMYLCASSGGGQGADTDTQYFGPGTRLTVL.

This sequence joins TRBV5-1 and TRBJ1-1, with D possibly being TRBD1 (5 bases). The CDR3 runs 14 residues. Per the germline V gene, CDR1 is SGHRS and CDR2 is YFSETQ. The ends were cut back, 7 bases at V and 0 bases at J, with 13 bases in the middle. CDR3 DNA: TGCGCCAGCGGGCAGGGATGGCTGAACACTGAAGCTTTCTTT. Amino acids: CASGQGWLNTEAFF. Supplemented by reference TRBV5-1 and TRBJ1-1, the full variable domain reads KAGVTQTPRYLIKTRGQQVTLSCSPISGHRSVSWYQQTPGQGLQFLFEYFSETQRNKGNFPGRFSGRQFSNSRSEMNVSTLELGDSALYLCASGQGWLNTEAFFGQGTRLTVV.

The DNA for the CDR3 is TGTGCCAGCAGTGAAACGGGGTCCGCAGATACGCAGTATTTT. Encoded protein: CASSETGSADTQYF. The V call is TRBV2, the J call TRBJ2-3; tentative D call: TRBD2 (5 bases). Looked up from germline, CDR1 is SNHLY and CDR2 is FYNNEI. The CDR3 has 14 residues. V lost 2 bases and J lost 4, with 10 bases in between.

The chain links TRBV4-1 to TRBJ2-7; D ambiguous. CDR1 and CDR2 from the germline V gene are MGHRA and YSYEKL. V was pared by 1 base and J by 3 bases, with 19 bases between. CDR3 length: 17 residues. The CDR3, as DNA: TGCGCCAGCAGCCAAGCACCAACCCCGGGCTCGGTCTACGAGCAGTACTTC. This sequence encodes CASSQAPTPGSVYEQYF.

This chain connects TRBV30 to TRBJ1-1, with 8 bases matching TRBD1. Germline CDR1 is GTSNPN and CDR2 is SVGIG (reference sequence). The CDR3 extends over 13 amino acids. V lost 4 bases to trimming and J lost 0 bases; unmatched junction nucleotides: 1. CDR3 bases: TGTGCCTGGAAGGACAGGGTGAACACTGAAGCTTTCTTT. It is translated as CAWKDRVNTEAFF.

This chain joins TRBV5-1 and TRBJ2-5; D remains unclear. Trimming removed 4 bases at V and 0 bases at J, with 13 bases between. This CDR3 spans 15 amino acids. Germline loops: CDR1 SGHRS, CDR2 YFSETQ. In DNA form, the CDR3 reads TGCGCCAGCAGCAACGGCCTTTTGGACCAAGAGACCCAGTACTTC. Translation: CASSNGLLDQETQYF.

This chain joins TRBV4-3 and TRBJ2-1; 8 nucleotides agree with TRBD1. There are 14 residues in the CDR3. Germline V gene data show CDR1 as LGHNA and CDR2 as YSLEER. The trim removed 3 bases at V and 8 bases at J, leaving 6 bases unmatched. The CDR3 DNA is TGCGCCAGCAGCCACATGACAGGGGACCATGAGCAGTTCTTC. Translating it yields CASSHMTGDHEQFF.

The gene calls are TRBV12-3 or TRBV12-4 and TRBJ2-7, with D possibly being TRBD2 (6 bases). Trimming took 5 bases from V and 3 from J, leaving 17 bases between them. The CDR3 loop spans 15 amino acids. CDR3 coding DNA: TGTGCCAGCAGTCGGGGGTACTACGGTGACTACGAGCAGTACTTC. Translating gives CASSRGYYGDYEQYF.

The DNA of the CDR3 is TGTGCCAGCAGTCGGGACGGAAGCACAGATACGCAGTATTTT. Its protein is CASSRDGSTDTQYF. The chain has TRBV2 and TRBJ2-3; D is tentatively TRBD1 or TRBD2 (5 bases each). The length of the CDR3 is 14 residues. Germline V CDR1 and CDR2: SNHLY, FYNNEI. Trimming shortened V by 5 bases and J by 0 bases, and 9 bases separated the two germline ends.

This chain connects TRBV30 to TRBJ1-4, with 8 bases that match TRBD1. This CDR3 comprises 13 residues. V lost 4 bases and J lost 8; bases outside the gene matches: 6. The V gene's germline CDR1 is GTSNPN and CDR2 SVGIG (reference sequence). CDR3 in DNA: TGTGCCTGGATGCAGGGGGCTCGAGAAAAACTGTTTTTT. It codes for CAWMQGAREKLFF.

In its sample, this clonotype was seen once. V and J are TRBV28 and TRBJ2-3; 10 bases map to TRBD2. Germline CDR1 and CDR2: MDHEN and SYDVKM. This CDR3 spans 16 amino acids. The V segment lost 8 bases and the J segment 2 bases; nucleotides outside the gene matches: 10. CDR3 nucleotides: TGTGCCAGCTTTGTAATGGGGACTAGCGACACAGATACGCAGTATTTT. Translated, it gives CASFVMGTSDTDTQYF.

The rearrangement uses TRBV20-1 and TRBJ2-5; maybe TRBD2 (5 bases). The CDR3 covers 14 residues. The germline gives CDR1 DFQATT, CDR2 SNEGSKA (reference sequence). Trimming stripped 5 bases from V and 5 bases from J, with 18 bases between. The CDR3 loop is CSAPSFGGVETQYF. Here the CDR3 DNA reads TGCAGTGCTCCCTCGTTCGGAGGCGTGGAGACCCAGTACTTC.

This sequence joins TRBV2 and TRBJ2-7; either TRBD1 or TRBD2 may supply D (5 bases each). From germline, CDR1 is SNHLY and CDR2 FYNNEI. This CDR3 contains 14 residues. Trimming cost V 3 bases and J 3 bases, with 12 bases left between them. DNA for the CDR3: TGTGCCAGCAGTGATCAGGGAGTGGGCTACGAGCAGTACTTC. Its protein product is CASSDQGVGYEQYF.